One and the same sample provided the 23 T cell receptor beta chains below, sequenced in a study of T cells after yellow fever vaccination. TCRdb processed the 5' RACE reads anew with MiXCR; each CDR3 protein has one entry. The sample includes about 300,000 distinct CDR3 sequences, around 8.6% of them seen just once. Here the sequenced sample was CD4+ T cells sorted from PBMCs, taken 5 days after the yellow fever booster vaccination. The receptors were sampled from a man between 18 and 29 years old who received the YFV17D yellow fever vaccine.

This clonotype was detected a few times. The chain uses TRBV29-1 and TRBJ1-4; D unclear. There are 12 residues in the CDR3. Between the trimmed V and J ends, which lost 1 base and 14 bases, there was a span of 14 bases. Germline-derived CDR1 and CDR2 are SQVTM and ANQGSEA. CDR3 sequence: CSVEGAGSSLFF. The CDR3 nucleotides read TGCAGCGTTGAAGGCGCGGGATCCTCGCTGTTTTTT. The variable domain in full, completed from reference TRBV29-1 and TRBJ1-4, reads SAVISQKPSRDICQRGTSLTIQCQVDSQVTMMFWYRQQPGQSLTLIATANQGSEATYESGFVIDKFPISRPNLTFSTLTVSNMSPEDSSIYLCSVEGAGSSLFFGSGTQLSVL.

The chain links TRBV20-1 to TRBJ1-1; 7 bases align to TRBD1. J lost 4 bases, V lost 7 bases, and 9 bases had no gene match. The CDR3 length is 13 residues. CDR1 and CDR2 from the germline V gene are DFQATT and SNEGSKA (reference sequence). CDR3 protein: CSDPRQGPTEAFF. The CDR3 DNA sequence: TGCAGTGACCCGAGACAGGGACCCACTGAAGCTTTCTTT.

The chain joins TRBV6-5 to TRBJ1-2; D perhaps matches TRBD1 (5 bases). The CDR3 runs to 14 residues. Trimming shortened V by 2 bases and J by 4 bases, and 11 bases separated the two germline ends. Germline CDR1 and CDR2: MNHEY and SVGAGI. The CDR3 loop reads CASSYEAGSYGYTF. Written as DNA, the CDR3 is TGTGCCAGCAGTTACGAGGCAGGGAGCTATGGCTACACCTTC.

This clonotype was counted a few times. The chain recombines TRBV6-5 with TRBJ1-2; the match to TRBD1 covers 7 bases. Germline V gives CDR1 MNHEY, CDR2 SVGAGI. V gave up 6 bases and J gave up 3 bases; unmatched junction bases: 7. This CDR3 comprises 14 residues. The DNA of the CDR3 is TGTGCCAGCAGCCTGGACAGGTCCCACTATGGCTACACCTTC. Translated: CASSLDRSHYGYTF.

This clonotype was detected only a few times. V gene TRBV28 combines with J gene TRBJ1-1, with no clear D. The CDR3 is 17 amino acids. The germline CDR1 and CDR2 sequences are MDHEN and SYDVKM. V was pared by 5 bases and J by 5 bases, with 24 bases between. The CDR3 loop is CASSTSGGRGGRTEAFF. CDR3 nucleotides: TGTGCCAGCAGTACCTCCGGAGGGCGGGGAGGGAGGACTGAAGCTTTCTTT.

The V gene is TRBV7-2, the J gene TRBJ1-2, with a tentative D call TRBD1 (5 bases). The V end was cut by 2 bases, the J end by 5 bases, with 9 bases between. Germline assignment: CDR1 SGHTA and CDR2 FQGNSA. The CDR3 is 13 residues long. CDR3 sequence (DNA): TGTGCCAGCAGCTTATCCAGGGAATATGGCTACACCTTC. Translating gives CASSLSREYGYTF.

The V gene is TRBV7-2, the J gene TRBJ2-3; no definite D call. CDR3 length equals 14 residues. The germline CDR1 and CDR2 sequences are SGHTA and FQGNSA. Deletions cut 5 bases from V and 0 bases from J, with 9 bases between. The CDR3 DNA is TGTGCCAGCAGCCGACTTTCTAGCACAGATACGCAGTATTTT. Translating it yields CASSRLSSTDTQYF.

At least ten counts were recorded for this clonotype. The J gene is TRBJ2-7, the V gene TRBV20-1; TRBD1 or TRBD2 may be the D gene (5 bases each). The length of the CDR3 is 13 residues. The V end was cut by 6 bases, the J end by 2 bases, with 14 bases between. CDR1 and CDR2 (germline): DFQATT, SNEGSKA (reference sequence). The CDR3 loop is CSAAGQGPYEQYV. The CDR3 DNA reads as TGCAGTGCAGCTGGGCAGGGACCCTACGAGCAGTACGTC.

This clonotype appeared a few times. The V and J genes are TRBV4-2 and TRBJ1-2; tentatively, D is TRBD1 (5 bases). V lost 5 bases, J lost 6 bases, and 19 bases lay in between. CDR1 LGHNA and CDR2 YNFKEQ come from the germline V gene. The CDR3 covers 15 residues. The DNA for the CDR3 is TGTGCCAGCAGCTCTAACCCGGGACCGGGACATGGCTACACCTTC. Its translation is CASSSNPGPGHGYTF.

This clonotype was counted a few times. As DNA, the CDR3 is TGTGCCAGCAGCCGATCCTTGAACACTGAAGCTTTCTTT. Translated: CASSRSLNTEAFF. The genes are TRBV14 and TRBJ1-1, with no clear D. The length of the CDR3 is 13 residues. V lost 4 bases, J lost 0 bases, and 6 bases lay in between. Germline V CDR1 and CDR2: SGHDN, FVKESK.

The V gene is TRBV2, the J gene TRBJ2-7; maybe TRBD2 (6 bases). The germline V gene has CDR1 SNHLY and CDR2 FYNNEI. The CDR3 totals 13 residues. The germline V and J ends were trimmed by 8 bases and 7 bases, with 18 bases remaining between them. Written as DNA, the CDR3 is TGTGCCAGCGGGGGTGGAGGGTTGGCGGAGCAGTACGTC. Its protein product is CASGGGGLAEQYV.

The chain joins TRBV28 to TRBJ2-1, with 10 bases lining up with TRBD2. V lost 7 bases and J lost 8; bases outside the gene matches: 5. The CDR3 consists of 13 residues. The germline gives CDR1 MDHEN, CDR2 SYDVKM. Here the CDR3 reads CASTAGGRDEQFF. Written as DNA, the CDR3 is TGTGCCAGCACAGCGGGGGGGCGCGATGAGCAGTTCTTC.

The genes are TRBV9 and TRBJ2-1; TRBD2 agrees at 7 bases. CDR1 SGDLS and CDR2 YYNGEE come from the germline V gene. The CDR3 runs 13 residues. V was clipped by 3 bases and J by 8 bases; unmatched bases: 5. Written as DNA, the CDR3 is TGTGCCAGCAGCGAGATAGGGAGGGATGAGCAGTTCTTC. Its translation is CASSEIGRDEQFF. Looking up the rest from reference TRBV9 and TRBJ2-1 gives the full variable domain: DSGVTQTPKHLITATGQRVTLRCSPRSGDLSVYWYQQSLDQGLQFLIQYYNGEERAKGNILERFSAQQFPDLHSELNLSSLELGDSALYFCASSEIGRDEQFFGPGTRLTVL.

This clonotype has only a few counts. The chain recombines TRBV19 with TRBJ1-6; D is undetermined. The CDR3 is made up of 16 amino acids. The germline V gene has CDR1 LNHDA and CDR2 SQIVND (reference sequence). V was cut by 4 bases and J by 6 bases, with 16 bases left in between. The CDR3 DNA follows: TGTGCCAGTAGTAGTCCCCCCGGACTGACTAATTCACCCCTCCACTTT. It translates to CASSSPPGLTNSPLHF.

The chain has TRBV10-2 and TRBJ2-7; 10 bases map to TRBD1. Germline CDR1 is WSHSY and CDR2 is SAAADI. There are 15 residues in the CDR3. The trim removed 8 bases at V and 0 bases at J, leaving 7 bases unmatched. The CDR3 DNA follows: TGCGCCAGCCGTTTGGGACAGGGGTCCTCCTACGAGCAGTACGTC. Encoded protein: CASRLGQGSSYEQYV.

Many counts were recorded for this clonotype. The chain has TRBV7-2 and TRBJ1-5; 11 nucleotides agree with TRBD1. The V gene end was trimmed by 4 bases and the J gene end by 3 bases; junction bases not matched to a gene: 2. The CDR3 length is 15 residues. Looked up from germline, CDR1 is SGHTA and CDR2 is FQGNSA. CDR3 sequence: CASSWTGGNNQPQHF. Here the CDR3 DNA reads TGTGCCAGCAGCTGGACAGGGGGCAACAATCAGCCCCAGCATTTT.

This clonotype was detected ten times or more. The rearrangement joins TRBV12-3 or TRBV12-4 to TRBJ2-5, with TRBD2 as a possible D gene (6 bases). The CDR3 runs to 12 residues. V lost 6 bases and J 4 bases, leaving 9 bases between the germline ends. CDR3 protein: CASSRGAETQYF. The CDR3 DNA is TGTGCCAGCAGCCGCGGGGCAGAGACCCAGTACTTC.

This chain uses TRBV5-5 with TRBJ2-7, with 9 bases that match TRBD1. The CDR3 extends over 16 amino acids. Trimming at V came to 0 bases and at J to 3 bases, leaving 7 bases not matched to a gene. CDR1 and CDR2 from the germline V gene are SGHKS and YYEKEE (reference sequence). Here the CDR3 reads CASSLEAGQGLYEQYF. Here the CDR3 DNA reads TGTGCCAGCAGCTTGGAGGCGGGACAGGGTCTCTACGAGCAGTACTTC.

This clonotype has more than one count but fewer than ten. V and J are TRBV20-1 and TRBJ2-6; no firm D call. Germline-derived CDR1 and CDR2 are DFQATT and SNEGSKA (reference sequence). Trimming pared 1 base from V and 3 bases from J, leaving 4 bases between. This CDR3 has 13 residues. CDR3 nucleotides: TGCAGTGCTAGAGTTGGTGGGGCCAACGTCCTGACTTTC. Its protein is CSARVGGANVLTF.

This clonotype was observed many times. The rearrangement joins TRBV12-3 or TRBV12-4 to TRBJ2-5, with D possibly matching TRBD2 (6 bases). The CDR3 has 16 amino acids. V was pared by 3 bases and J by 1 base, with 15 bases between. CDR3 in DNA: TGTGCCAGCAGTTTTAGCGGCAGCAGTTTCCAAGAGACCCAGTACTTC. It translates to CASSFSGSSFQETQYF.

Notes on this clonotype: A single base separates this from a much larger clone, so it may be a read error. The chain is built from TRBV7-2 and TRBJ2-2; no definite D call. Germline V gene lookup returns CDR1 SGHTA and CDR2 FQGNSA. This CDR3 comprises 13 residues. For the CDR3, the DNA is TGTTCCAGCAGCTTAGTAGGGACCGGGGAGCTGTTTTTT. Its translation: CSSSLVGTGELFF.

The chain links TRBV11-2 to TRBJ1-2; D is possibly TRBD1 (5 bases). CDR3 length: 14 amino acids. V was trimmed by 5 bases and J by 8 bases, leaving 18 bases between them. Germline V gene sequence: CDR1 SGHAT, CDR2 FQNNGV. For the CDR3, the DNA is TGTGCCAGCAGCCTTAACCCAGGGTATATAGGCTACACCTTC. As protein: CASSLNPGYIGYTF. The whole variable domain, remainder taken from reference TRBV11-2 and TRBJ1-2, is EAGVAQSPRYKIIEKRQSVAFWCNPISGHATLYWYQQILGQGPKLLIQFQNNGVVDDSQLPKDRFSAERLKGVDSTLKIQPAKLEDSAVYLCASSLNPGYIGYTFGSGTRLTVV.

This clonotype was seen more than once but under ten times. The chain employs TRBV6-2 or TRBV6-3 and TRBJ1-6; D ambiguous. The CDR3 length is 13 residues. The V gene lost 7 bases and the J gene lost 9 bases, with 13 bases spanning the gap. CDR1 and CDR2 from the germline V gene are MNHEY and SVGEGT. The CDR3 region has the DNA TGTGCCAGCAAGTCCTCGACGGGTTCACCCCTCCACTTT. It yields the protein CASKSSTGSPLHF.